The 3 T cell receptor beta chains presented below share a single source sample, sequenced in a study of blood T cell repertoires in COVID-19. Clones were read by immunoSEQ multiplex PCR, and TCRdb kept only the in-frame ones, dropping some. Among some 200,000 clones listed, over 75% were seen once. Material: peripheral blood. The receptors shown here come from a man older than 75 with acute or convalescent COVID-19.

The chain combines TRBV24-1 with TRBJ2-1, with 8 bases lining up with TRBD2. V was pared by 0 bases and J by 5 bases, with 2 bases of the junction left unmatched. Germline lookup yields CDR1 KGHDR and CDR2 SFDVKD. This CDR3 has 15 residues. The CDR3 is CATSDLRGGDNEQFF. CDR3 nucleotides: TGTGCCACCAGTGATTTGCGGGGGGGGGACAATGAGCAGTTCTTC.

The chain recombines TRBV6-2 or TRBV6-3 with TRBJ2-4, with D perhaps matching TRBD2 (7 bases). Germline V lookup: CDR1 MNHEY, CDR2 SVGEGT. V lost 1 base to trimming and J lost 8 bases, with 18 bases between them. The CDR3 covers 16 residues. CDR3 coding DNA: TGTGCCAGCAGTTACTTGGGGGGGGCGGACGGGGACATTCAGTACTTC. It translates to CASSYLGGADGDIQYF.

V usage is TRBV3-1 (or the pseudogene TRBV3-2) and J usage is TRBJ2-5, with TRBD2 matching 8 bases. The germline V gene encodes CDR1 LGHDT and CDR2 YNNKEL (reference sequence). Losses at the gene ends were 6 bases for V and 5 bases for J; bases not matched to a gene: 14. This CDR3 spans 16 amino acids. The CDR3 nucleotides read TGTGCCAGCAGTCGGGTGGGAGCGGGAGTATCGGAGACCCAGTACTTC. Translation gives CASSRVGAGVSETQYF.